The rows below give T cell receptor beta chains drawn from one sample of a study of blood T cell repertoires in COVID-19. Clones were read by immunoSEQ multiplex PCR, and TCRdb kept only the in-frame ones, dropping some. The sample includes approximately 91,000 clones, over 70% of them seen just once. The sequenced sample consisted of peripheral blood. The receptors originated from a woman aged 80 or older with acute or convalescent COVID-19. Both conserved end residues are part of each CDR3. D genes are given only for firm matches. Rows may omit the clone size; those that give it use once, few, many or a size class.

v_gene,len,abundance,d_gene,j_gene,CDR3aa,CDR3nt
TRBV27,14,NA,NA,TRBJ2-6,CASRQSSGANVLTF,TGTGCCAGCAGACAGAGCTCTGGGGCCAACGTCCTGACTTTC
TRBV19,16,NA,TRBD1,TRBJ1-2,CASSISGQVYRYGYTF,TGTGCCAGTAGTATATCTGGACAGGTATACCGCTATGGCTACACCTTC
TRBV12-3/TRBV12-4,13,NA,NA,TRBJ2-2,CASRRDDTGELFF,TGTGCCAGCAGGAGGGATGACACCGGGGAGCTGTTTTTT
TRBV4-3,20,NA,NA,TRBJ1-5,CASSQDLPLSEQGRGQPQHF,TGCGCCAGCAGCCAAGATTTACCCCTCAGTGAACAGGGAAGGGGTCAGCCCCAGCATTTT
TRBV2,15,NA,TRBD1,TRBJ1-1,CASRGTGQGARGAFF,TGTGCCAGCAGGGGCACTGGACAGGGGGCGCGTGGAGCTTTCTTT
TRBV7-2,17,NA,TRBD2,TRBJ2-7,CASSLAGTSGGSYEQYF,TGTGCCAGCAGCTTAGCCGGGACTAGCGGGGGATCCTACGAGCAGTACTTC
TRBV19,16,NA,TRBD1,TRBJ2-2,CASSMVGQGKTGELFF,TGTGCCAGTAGTATGGTGGGACAGGGAAAGACCGGGGAGCTGTTTTTT
TRBV19,15,NA,TRBD1,TRBJ1-2,CASSLHRGSDYGYTF,TGTGCCAGTAGTCTCCACAGGGGGTCTGACTATGGCTACACCTTC
TRBV12-3/TRBV12-4,13,NA,NA,TRBJ1-1,CASSDQEGTEAFF,TGTGCCAGCAGCGACCAGGAGGGGACTGAAGCTTTCTTT
TRBV11-3,15,NA,NA,TRBJ2-1,CASSLGTSIGNEQFF,TGTGCCAGCAGCTTAGGAACTAGTATAGGCAATGAGCAGTTCTTC
TRBV6-2/TRBV6-3,16,NA,TRBD1,TRBJ1-6,CASSSHRTGWNSPLHF,TGTGCCAGCAGTTCACATAGGACAGGGTGGAATTCACCCCTCCACTTT
TRBV7-2,12,NA,TRBD2,TRBJ2-7,CASSLAQRDLYF,TGTGCCAGCAGCTTAGCGCAGCGGGATCTGTACTTC
TRBV11-2,18,NA,TRBD2,TRBJ2-5,CASSFRTSGSVKGETQYF,TGTGCCAGCAGCTTTAGGACTAGCGGGAGTGTCAAAGGGGAGACCCAGTACTTC
TRBV5-1,17,NA,NA,TRBJ2-2,CASSLNLDSQGTGELFF,TGCGCCAGCAGCTTGAACCTTGACAGTCAAGGCACCGGGGAGCTGTTTTTT
TRBV9,14,NA,NA,TRBJ1-1,CASSVAGRNTEAFF,TGTGCCAGCAGCGTAGCTGGGAGGAACACTGAAGCTTTCTTT
TRBV20-1,11,NA,NA,TRBJ2-2,CSARRLGELFF,TGCAGTGCTAGACGGTTGGGGGAGCTGTTTTTT
TRBV9,14,NA,TRBD2,TRBJ2-1,CASSEAGPYNEQFF,TGTGCCAGCAGCGAAGCGGGACCTTACAATGAGCAGTTCTTC
TRBV9,13,NA,NA,TRBJ1-5,CASSVDHGQPQHF,TGTGCCAGCAGCGTAGACCACGGTCAGCCCCAGCATTTT
TRBV20-1,11,NA,NA,TRBJ1-1,CSAGGHLKAFF,TGCAGTGCTGGGGGACATCTGAAGGCTTTCTTT
TRBV25-1,14,NA,TRBD2,TRBJ2-7,CASSVGAGAYEQYF,TGTGCCAGCAGTGTCGGAGCGGGAGCCTACGAGCAGTACTTC
TRBV6-1,13,once,NA,TRBJ1-2,CASSDPGAGGYTF,TGTGCCAGCAGTGACCCAGGGGCGGGTGGCTACACCTTC
TRBV12-3/TRBV12-4,13,once,NA,TRBJ1-5,CASQRDGGLPQHF,TGTGCCAGCCAAAGGGACGGAGGGCTGCCCCAGCATTTT
TRBV28,17,once,NA,TRBJ2-2,CASILSAAGGRAGELFF,TGTGCCAGCATCCTCTCAGCGGCGGGTGGTCGGGCCGGGGAGCTGTTTTTT
TRBV5-1,16,NA,TRBD1,TRBJ2-1,CASSDRPGQSQNEQFF,TGCGCCAGCAGCGATCGACCGGGACAGTCTCAAAATGAGCAGTTCTTC
TRBV12-5,15,NA,NA,TRBJ2-7,CASGPTSTGTYEQYF,TGTGCTAGTGGCCCAACCTCCACAGGGACCTACGAGCAGTACTTC
TRBV13,12,few,NA,TRBJ2-3,CASRLEPDTQYF,TGTGCCAGCAGGCTAGAGCCAGATACGCAGTATTTT
TRBV6-5,11,NA,NA,TRBJ2-7,CASRLAHEQYF,TGTGCCAGCAGACTAGCTCACGAGCAGTACTTC
TRBV10-3,14,NA,NA,TRBJ1-3,CAISESGKRNTIYF,TGTGCCATCAGTGAGTCTGGCAAGAGAAACACCATATATTTT
TRBV29-1,14,NA,NA,TRBJ2-7,CSVDMGEATYEQYF,TGCAGCGTTGATATGGGGGAGGCGACCTACGAGCAGTACTTC
TRBV28,14,NA,TRBD1,TRBJ1-2,CASSSPEGAWGYTF,TGTGCCAGCAGTTCCCCTGAGGGGGCCTGGGGCTACACCTTC
TRBV7-3,16,NA,NA,TRBJ2-7,CASSCNTDRCLGGQYF,TGTGCCAGCAGCTGCAATACGGACAGGTGCCTGGGGGGGCAGTACTTC
TRBV2,16,NA,TRBD2,TRBJ2-7,CASSDGSGSISHEQYF,TGTGCCAGCAGTGACGGTAGCGGGAGTATCAGCCACGAGCAGTACTTC
TRBV11-2,15,NA,NA,TRBJ1-5,CASSLDQGGNQPQHF,TGTGCCAGCAGCTTAGACCAGGGAGGGAATCAGCCCCAGCATTTT
TRBV18,14,NA,TRBD2,TRBJ2-7,CASSPQRDSYEQYF,TGTGCCAGCTCACCACAGCGGGACTCCTACGAGCAGTACTTC
TRBV7-6,16,NA,TRBD2,TRBJ2-3,CASSPRTSGRTDTQYF,TGTGCCAGCAGCCCGCGGACTAGCGGTCGCACAGATACGCAGTATTTT
TRBV19,15,NA,TRBD1,TRBJ1-4,CASSSQGARGEKLFF,TGTGCCAGTAGTTCTCAGGGGGCAAGGGGTGAAAAACTGTTTTTT
TRBV24-1,15,NA,TRBD1,TRBJ1-2,CATSDPGQGAKGYTF,TGTGCCACCAGTGACCCGGGACAGGGGGCGAAGGGCTACACCTTC
TRBV27,16,NA,TRBD2,TRBJ2-2,CASSSRTSGGAGELFF,TGTGCCAGCAGTTCTCGGACTAGCGGGGGGGCCGGGGAGCTGTTTTTT
TRBV7-3,16,NA,TRBD1,TRBJ2-6,CASSLQGASGANVLTF,TGTGCCAGCAGCTTACAGGGGGCGTCAGGGGCCAACGTCCTGACTTTC
TRBV7-2,14,once,TRBD1,TRBJ1-1,CASSYRGREAEAFF,TGTGCCAGCAGCTACAGGGGCAGGGAGGCTGAAGCTTTCTTT
TRBV5-5,16,once,NA,TRBJ1-2,CASSSIPGLANYGYTF,TGTGCCAGCAGTTCTATTCCAGGGTTAGCTAACTATGGCTACACCTTC
TRBV2,14,NA,TRBD1,TRBJ1-2,CASREEGGSYGYTF,TGTGCCAGCAGGGAAGAAGGGGGCTCGTATGGCTACACCTTC
TRBV7-2,14,many,TRBD2,TRBJ2-5,CASGAGDRRETQYF,TGTGCCAGTGGGGCGGGGGACCGCCGGGAGACCCAGTACTTC
TRBV7-2,14,once,TRBD1,TRBJ1-2,CASSSGQGLYGYTF,TGTGCCAGCAGCTCGGGACAGGGTCTCTATGGCTACACCTTC
TRBV20-1,15,few,NA,TRBJ2-4,CSASLDIVAKNIQYF,TGCAGTGCTAGTTTGGACATCGTAGCCAAAAACATTCAGTACTTC
TRBV9,17,NA,TRBD1,TRBJ1-1,CASSVFPSGGSGTEAFF,TGTGCCAGCAGCGTATTCCCCTCAGGGGGCTCAGGCACTGAAGCTTTCTTT
TRBV28,11,NA,TRBD1,TRBJ1-2,CASRQGYGYTF,TGTGCCAGCAGACAGGGGTATGGCTACACCTTC
TRBV9,15,NA,TRBD1,TRBJ1-1,CASSVVVGGPTEAFF,TGTGCCAGCAGCGTAGTAGTAGGGGGCCCCACTGAAGCTTTCTTT
TRBV7-2,12,NA,NA,TRBJ1-2,CASSLQVYGYTF,TGTGCCAGCAGCCTGCAGGTTTATGGCTACACCTTC
TRBV5-1,16,once,TRBD1,TRBJ1-6,CASSLGSTGGESPLHF,TGCGCCAGCAGCTTGGGCTCGACAGGGGGCGAATCACCCCTCCACTTT
TRBV7-2,15,once,NA,TRBJ2-5,CASSLALNSWETQYF,TGTGCCAGCAGCTTAGCGCTGAACTCCTGGGAGACCCAGTACTTC
TRBV9,13,NA,NA,TRBJ2-1,CASSVTTNNEQFF,TGTGCCAGCAGCGTAACAACTAACAATGAGCAGTTCTTC
TRBV5-5,13,NA,NA,TRBJ1-2,CASSLAVTGGYTF,TGTGCCAGCAGCTTGGCGGTGACAGGTGGCTACACCTTC
TRBV11-3,12,NA,TRBD2,TRBJ2-7,CASSQAGSEQYF,TGTGCCAGCAGCCAAGCGGGATCCGAGCAGTACTTC
TRBV7-6,13,NA,TRBD2,TRBJ2-5,CASGLADQETQYF,TGTGCCAGTGGACTAGCGGACCAAGAGACCCAGTACTTC
TRBV6-1,14,NA,NA,TRBJ1-1,CASSERGVNTEAFF,TGTGCCAGCAGTGAACGGGGGGTAAACACTGAAGCTTTCTTT
TRBV5-1,14,few,NA,TRBJ1-2,CASSSGSSALGYTF,TGCGCCAGCAGCTCCGGTTCCTCCGCGCTTGGCTACACCTTC
TRBV4-3,15,NA,NA,TRBJ1-5,CASSQEPGSNQPQHF,TGCGCCAGCAGCCAAGAACCAGGGAGCAATCAGCCCCAGCATTTT